Shown below are 29 T cell receptor beta chains from a single sample sequenced in a study of OX40 agonist ivuxolimab in advanced cancers. Data came from immunoSEQ multiplex PCR; TCRdb stores just in-frame clones and leaves some out. The sample contains 100,000 to 120,000 clones, around 90% of which appear only once. Sequenced material: CD4+ or CD8+ T cells sorted from blood, taken in a trial of the OX40 agonist ivuxolimab. These receptors were collected from an adult with an advanced solid tumor such as melanoma, head and neck, liver or kidney cancer.

This clone was detected once. The V call is TRBV10-3, the J call TRBJ2-7; 8 positions agree with TRBD1. Trimming cost V 5 bases and J 5 bases; bases outside gene matches: 11. Germline loops: CDR1 ENHRY, CDR2 SYGVKD. The CDR3 contains 15 residues. The CDR3 spells CAISISGTGFNEQYF. The CDR3 DNA is TGTGCCATCAGTATCTCCGGGACAGGTTTCAACGAGCAGTACTTC.

The chain has TRBV7-3 and TRBJ2-7, with 7 bases identical to TRBD2. The CDR3 is 15 amino acids. Trimming cost V 5 bases and J 0 bases; bases outside gene matches: 7. Per germline, CDR1 SGHTA and CDR2 FQGTGA. CDR3 protein: CASSPEAGSSYEQYF. The CDR3 DNA reads TGTGCCAGCAGCCCCGAAGCGGGATCCTCCTACGAGCAGTACTTC.

This clone was picked up a small number of times. J is TRBJ2-3 and V is TRBV7-9, with D tentatively TRBD1 (7 bases). The CDR3 sequence is 15 residues long. Trimming pared 3 bases from V and 2 bases from J, leaving 12 bases between. Germline V gives CDR1 SEHNR, CDR2 FQNEAQ (reference sequence). CDR3 amino acids: CASSLGGQFTDTQYF. Written as DNA, the CDR3 is TGTGCCAGCAGCTTGGGGGGACAGTTCACAGATACGCAGTATTTT.

The genes are TRBV18 and TRBJ2-1; 8 positions match TRBD2. The CDR3 extends over 18 amino acids. The germline V gene encodes CDR1 KGHSH and CDR2 LQKENI. The J segment lost 2 bases and the V segment lost 3 bases, leaving 12 bases of the junction unmatched. CDR3 in DNA: TGTGCCAGCTCACCTCGGCGGGAGCGGGGGATCGCCTACAATGAGCAGTTCTTC. Translating gives CASSPRRERGIAYNEQFF.

The gene calls are TRBV6-6 and TRBJ1-1; no definite D call. The CDR3 is 12 residues long. The V end lost 6 bases, the J end lost 7 bases, and 12 bases lay between the germline ends. Germline CDR1 reads MNHNY; CDR2 reads SVGAGI (reference sequence). CDR3 coding DNA: TGTGCCAGCAGACCTCCGGGCCTTGAAGCTTTCTTT. Translating it yields CASRPPGLEAFF.

This clone has at least ten counts. This sequence joins TRBV28 and TRBJ1-2, with D unclear. Germline V CDR1 and CDR2: MDHEN, SYDVKM. The CDR3 consists of 12 residues. Trimming cost V 3 bases and J 8 bases, with 10 bases left between them. The CDR3 region has the DNA TGTGCCAGCAGTTTCAAGGGTGAGGGCTACACCTTC. Protein: CASSFKGEGYTF.

The genes are TRBV29-1 and TRBJ2-7; D gene uncertain. The CDR3 consists of 13 residues. The V end lost 4 bases, the J end lost 2 bases, and 12 bases lay between the germline ends. Germline CDR1 SQVTM, CDR2 ANQGSEA. The CDR3 is CSVAQDGTYEQYF. The CDR3 DNA reads TGCAGCGTTGCTCAGGACGGAACCTACGAGCAGTACTTC.

The V call is TRBV11-2, the J call TRBJ2-1; 14 bases agree with TRBD2. CDR3 length equals 15 residues. Germline values: CDR1 SGHAT, CDR2 FQNNGV. V shed 5 bases, J shed 8 bases, and the junction held 5 bases outside the gene matches. In DNA form, the CDR3 reads TGTGCCAGCAGCCCCGGGACTAGCGGGAGAGATGAGCAGTTCTTC. This encodes CASSPGTSGRDEQFF.

The chain links TRBV10-3 to TRBJ1-2; weak D call: TRBD1 (5 bases). V was shortened by 6 bases and J by 3 bases, with 14 bases between the two germline ends. Germline-derived CDR1 and CDR2 are ENHRY and SYGVKD. CDR3 length: 14 amino acids. The CDR3 loop is CAIRDGKGHYGYTF. CDR3 sequence (DNA): TGTGCCATCAGGGACGGGAAGGGGCACTATGGCTACACCTTC.

This clone was recorded once. The J gene is TRBJ1-1, the V gene TRBV5-1, with unresolved D. This CDR3 has 12 amino acids. Trimming stripped 4 bases from V and 11 bases from J, with 15 bases between. Germline CDR1 SGHRS, CDR2 YFSETQ. As DNA, the CDR3 is TGCGCCAGCAGCCTGGACCCATTAACGGCTTTCTTT. Translating it yields CASSLDPLTAFF.

The V gene is TRBV2, the J gene TRBJ2-5; D might be TRBD1 or TRBD2, each matching 6 bases. The CDR3 extends over 16 amino acids. From germline, CDR1 is SNHLY and CDR2 FYNNEI. Trimming cost V 0 bases and J 7 bases, with 18 bases left between them. The CDR3 protein is CASSEAVGPGAATQYF. CDR3 DNA sequence: TGTGCCAGCAGTGAAGCGGTCGGACCGGGGGCTGCGACCCAGTACTTC.

V gene TRBV6-5 combines with J gene TRBJ1-2; D not resolved. The V end lost 6 bases, the J end lost 0 bases, and 11 bases lay between the germline ends. Germline CDR1 and CDR2: MNHEY and SVGAGI. The CDR3 has 14 residues. The CDR3 reads CASRRNRSNYGYTF. CDR3 sequence (DNA): TGTGCCAGCAGGAGGAACAGATCTAACTATGGCTACACCTTC.

This clone turned up a few times. The chain links TRBV15 to TRBJ2-5; D is unclear. The germline V gene encodes CDR1 LNHNV and CDR2 YYDKDF (reference sequence). V was cut by 3 bases and J by 2 bases, with 1 base left in between. The CDR3 loop spans 11 amino acids. The CDR3 coding sequence is TGTGCCACCAGCAGTCAAGAGACCCAGTACTTC. Its translation is CATSSQETQYF.

This sequence joins TRBV28 and TRBJ1-5; TRBD1 matches at 8 bases. This CDR3 spans 15 amino acids. Trimming at V came to 3 bases and at J to 7 bases, leaving 8 bases not matched to a gene. Germline CDR1 MDHEN, CDR2 SYDVKM. Here the CDR3 reads CASSLIDRGNQPQHF. CDR3 nucleotides: TGTGCCAGCAGTTTGATTGACAGGGGAAACCAGCCCCAGCATTTT.

The rearrangement uses TRBV9 and TRBJ2-3; 8 bases align to TRBD1. Trimming removed 5 bases from V and 5 bases from J; junction bases left unmatched: 10. Germline assignment: CDR1 SGDLS and CDR2 YYNGEE. The CDR3 is made up of 15 amino acids. CDR3 region: CASSSNQGAGDTQYF. The CDR3 coding sequence is TGTGCCAGCAGTTCTAACCAGGGGGCTGGAGATACGCAGTATTTT.

This chain joins TRBV30 and TRBJ1-1, with no clear D. Germline V gene data show CDR1 as GTSNPN and CDR2 as SVGIG (reference sequence). This CDR3 region has 14 residues. V gave up 2 bases and J gave up 0 bases, with 10 bases separating them. CDR3 in DNA: TGTGCCTGGAGTAAACGCAGGTTGAACACTGAAGCTTTCTTT. It translates to CAWSKRRLNTEAFF.

The V and J genes are TRBV7-2 and TRBJ1-1; D gene uncertain. Germline V lookup: CDR1 SGHTA, CDR2 FQGNSA. The CDR3 is 14 residues long. V was clipped by 6 bases and J by 5 bases, with 16 bases between them. The CDR3 DNA sequence: TGTGCCAGCAGACCCCGGACCCTGGGGACTGAAGCTTTCTTT. It encodes CASRPRTLGTEAFF.

The chain links TRBV23-1 to TRBJ2-5, with D possibly matching TRBD2 (7 bases). TRBV23-1 is given ORF status, its function remaining uncertain. Trimming stripped 0 bases from V and 1 base from J, with 27 bases between. This CDR3 is 21 amino acids long. The DNA of the CDR3 is TGCGCCAGCAGTCAATCTCCTCTCGTTAGTACCGGGGGGCCCGCCCAAGAGACCCAGTACTTC. Protein: CASSQSPLVSTGGPAQETQYF.

The chain recombines TRBV29-1 with TRBJ2-5; TRBD2 is a possible D gene (7 bases). The CDR3 loop spans 14 amino acids. Trimming stripped 6 bases from V and 5 bases from J, with 19 bases between. Per germline, CDR1 SQVTM and CDR2 ANQGSEA. The CDR3 here is CSVPRGGQGETQYF. The CDR3 bases are TGCAGCGTCCCTAGGGGGGGCCAGGGGGAGACCCAGTACTTC.

The J gene is TRBJ1-2, the V gene TRBV7-2, with a tentative D call TRBD1 (5 bases). Germline lookup yields CDR1 SGHTA and CDR2 FQGNSA. The CDR3 is 14 amino acids. V shed 5 bases and J shed 2 bases, with 12 bases lying between them. The chain's CDR3 is CASSPGQGNYGYTF. The CDR3 DNA is TGTGCCAGCAGCCCCGGGCAGGGAAACTATGGCTACACCTTC.

This chain joins TRBV6-5 and TRBJ1-1; tentatively, D is TRBD1 (5 bases). With 5 bases removed from V and 3 bases from J, the gap between germline ends came to 13 bases. The CDR3 length is 14 residues. Germline V CDR1 and CDR2: MNHEY, SVGAGI. The CDR3, as DNA: TGTGCCAGCAGTGTTACGTGGGGGGACACTGAAGCTTTCTTT. Its protein is CASSVTWGDTEAFF.

The chain carries TRBV18 and TRBJ1-1; the match to TRBD1 covers 8 bases. The CDR3 extends over 14 amino acids. V was pared by 2 bases and J by 6 bases, with 5 bases of the junction left unmatched. Germline loops: CDR1 KGHSH, CDR2 LQKENI. CDR3 amino acids: CASSPNRGGAEAFF. CDR3 nucleotide sequence: TGTGCCAGCTCACCAAACAGGGGGGGGGCTGAAGCTTTCTTT.

This rearrangement joins TRBV5-4 to TRBJ2-5; tentative D call: TRBD2 (7 bases). The CDR3 loop spans 17 amino acids. Germline V gene lookup returns CDR1 SGHNT and CDR2 YYREEE (reference sequence). The V end lost 7 bases, the J end lost 5 bases, and 27 bases lay between the germline ends. The CDR3 DNA reads TGTGCCAGCTCCCCTGGGGGGGCAGGGGTAAGAGGGGAGACCCAGTACTTC. The encoded protein is CASSPGGAGVRGETQYF.

The chain links TRBV4-1 to TRBJ1-6; 8 nucleotides match TRBD1. Germline loops: CDR1 MGHRA, CDR2 YSYEKL. The CDR3 consists of 17 residues. Unmatched junction bases numbered 14, after V lost 5 bases and J lost 8 bases. This CDR3 reads CASSSTEGTGWDSPLHF. For the CDR3, the DNA is TGCGCCAGCAGCTCGACGGAAGGGACAGGCTGGGATTCACCCCTCCACTTT.

In the case of this clone: One junction end disagrees with the germline gene, perhaps due to a read error. The rearrangement joins TRBV6-5 to TRBJ2-1; tentative D call: TRBD1 (6 bases). CDR3 length: 14 amino acids. Germline V gives CDR1 MNHEY, CDR2 SVGAGI. The CDR3 bases are TGTGCCAGCAGACCCCGGACAGAGATTAATGGGCAGTTCTTC. Encoded protein: CASRPRTEINGQFF.

The V call is TRBV5-1, the J call TRBJ1-1; possible D gene TRBD1, 6 bases. CDR1 is SGHRS and CDR2 is YFSETQ in the germline V gene. V gave up 0 bases and J gave up 1 base, with 7 bases separating them. The CDR3 sequence is 14 residues long. CDR3 loop: CASSLETGNTEAFF. The DNA for the CDR3 is TGCGCCAGCAGCTTGGAGACAGGGAACACTGAAGCTTTCTTT.

This chain connects TRBV7-8 to TRBJ1-2; a weak D match, TRBD1 (5 bases). CDR1 and CDR2 (germline): SGHVS, FQNEAQ. The CDR3 contains 13 residues. Trimming took 3 bases from V and 6 from J, leaving 11 bases between them. CDR3 protein: CASSFLPGHGYTF. The CDR3 DNA reads as TGTGCCAGCAGCTTCCTCCCGGGACATGGCTACACCTTC.

The rearrangement uses TRBV27 and TRBJ1-6; D gene uncertain. This CDR3 has 17 residues. Germline values: CDR1 MNHEY, CDR2 SMNVEV (reference sequence). Trimming removed 4 bases at V and 0 bases at J, with 13 bases between. The CDR3 here is CASSYKSRGSYNSPLHF. The CDR3 bases are TGTGCCAGCAGTTACAAGTCTCGGGGCTCCTATAATTCACCCCTCCACTTT.

The chain has TRBV6-1 and TRBJ2-7; D is tentatively TRBD1 or TRBD2 (5 bases each). This CDR3 has 13 residues. CDR1 and CDR2 (germline): MNHNS, SASEGT. V lost 10 bases and J 2 bases, leaving 15 bases between the germline ends. DNA for the CDR3: TGTGCCACCATAGGGACCGTAACCTACGAGCAGTACTTC. It translates to CATIGTVTYEQYF.